The T cell receptor (beta chain) described here comes from a study of beta chain features in type 1 diabetes. CDR1 and CDR2 (germline): MNHNS, SASEGT. The V and J ends lost 11 bases and 3 bases, in that order; junction bases with no gene match: 7. The CDR3 consists of 13 residues. Study-level points and caveats: Compared to healthy donors, patients appeared to have naive, central memory and Treg TCRB repertoires that were more alike. Junctions at VDJ sites from type 1 diabetes patients had fewer insertions and more deletions.

Remarks on this clone: No antigen is known for it.

The whole isolated RNA underwent reverse transcription, so sequencing captured expressed TCRB transcripts. Libraries were prepared by immunoSEQ multiplex PCR; TCRdb keeps only in-frame clonotypes and omits some of them. This sample carries 810,000 or so clones, about 17% of them seen once, and the ten largest clones take around 0.02%. Sequenced: naive CD4+ T cells from blood. This TCR was sampled from a woman aged 18-29 years in good health. This chain joins TRBV6-1 and TRBJ2-3; 8 positions match TRBD2. CDR3 bases: TGTGCCGGTAGCGGGATCTCGACAGATACGCAGTATTTT. The encoded protein is CAGSGISTDTQYF.